The TCR beta chain described here comes from a study of T cell repertoires in cytomegalovirus infection. The CDR3 has 15 residues. Trimming took 2 bases from V and 7 from J; bases not matched to a gene: 7. CDR1 is MNHEY and CDR2 is SVGEGT in the germline V gene. TCRdb independently ran MiXCR on the reads; one entry per CDR3 protein. There are a few hundred thousand distinct CDR3 sequences in the sample; just under 35% occur only once, and approximately 13% lies in the top ten. As to this clonotype: Its cognate antigen is unknown.

The V gene is TRBV6-2 or TRBV6-3, the J gene TRBJ2-4; TRBD2 matches at 8 bases. The source of this sequence is a human donor in good health (CMV status not recorded). Some clones in this sample may be carry-over from other donors' samples. Sequencing used cultured PBMCs, obtained from culture after CMV antigen stimulation. In nucleotides, the CDR3 is TGTGCCAGCAGTTACGGCGGGAGGACGTTGAACATTCAGTACTTC. As protein: CASSYGGRTLNIQYF.